The TCR beta chain under discussion was sequenced for a study of blood T cells in healthy people across ages. The germline V gene has CDR1 DFQATT and CDR2 SNEGSKA (reference sequence). Trimming left V 5 bases short and J 5 bases short, with 7 bases between. This CDR3 spans 11 amino acids. Through a sample-barcoded 5' primer and a J-beta primer mix, a second PCR was run for about 6 to 11 cycles. Each CDR3 protein gets one entry after TCRdb re-called the 5' RACE reads with MiXCR. This table holds about a million distinct CDR3 sequences, roughly 48% found once. Sequenced input: blood. This chain uses TRBV20-1 with TRBJ2-1; the D is unclear. This receptor was taken from a man younger than 45 in good health. The CDR3 DNA reads as TGCAGTGCTCCCCACCACAATGAGCAGTTCTTC. Amino acid sequence: CSAPHHNEQFF.